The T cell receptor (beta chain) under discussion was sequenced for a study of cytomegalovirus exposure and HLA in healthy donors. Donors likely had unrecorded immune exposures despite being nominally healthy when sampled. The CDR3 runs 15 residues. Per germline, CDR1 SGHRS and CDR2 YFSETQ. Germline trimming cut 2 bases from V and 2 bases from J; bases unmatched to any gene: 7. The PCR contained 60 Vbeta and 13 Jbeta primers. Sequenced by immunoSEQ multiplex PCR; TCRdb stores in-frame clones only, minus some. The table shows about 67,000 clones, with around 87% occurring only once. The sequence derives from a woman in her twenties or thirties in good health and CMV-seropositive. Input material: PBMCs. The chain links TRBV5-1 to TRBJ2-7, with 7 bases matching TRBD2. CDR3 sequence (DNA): TGCGCCAGCAGCTTTTTTAGCGGGCGGACCTACGAGCAGTACTTC. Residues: CASSFFSGRTYEQYF.